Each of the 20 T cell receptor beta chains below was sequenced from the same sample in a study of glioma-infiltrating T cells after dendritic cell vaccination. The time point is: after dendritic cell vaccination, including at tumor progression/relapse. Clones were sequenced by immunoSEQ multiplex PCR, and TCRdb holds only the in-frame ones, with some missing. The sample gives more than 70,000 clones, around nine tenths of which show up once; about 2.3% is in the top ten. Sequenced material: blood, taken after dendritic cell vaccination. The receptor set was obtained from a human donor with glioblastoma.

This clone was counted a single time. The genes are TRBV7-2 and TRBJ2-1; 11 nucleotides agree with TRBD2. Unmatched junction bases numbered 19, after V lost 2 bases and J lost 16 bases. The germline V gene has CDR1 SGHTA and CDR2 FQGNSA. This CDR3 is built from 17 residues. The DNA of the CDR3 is TGTGCCAGCAGCTTAATATCGGGTAGCGGGAGGGCCTATAGCAAATTCTTC. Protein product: CASSLISGSGRAYSKFF.

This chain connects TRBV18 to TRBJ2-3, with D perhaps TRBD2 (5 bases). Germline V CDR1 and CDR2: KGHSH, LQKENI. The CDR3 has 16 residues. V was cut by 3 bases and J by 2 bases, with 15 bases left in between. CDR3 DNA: TGTGCCAGCTCACCTTACGCGGGCGGACCCACAGATACGCAGTATTTT. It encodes CASSPYAGGPTDTQYF. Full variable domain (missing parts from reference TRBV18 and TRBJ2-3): NAGVMQNPRHLVRRRGQEARLRCSPMKGHSHVYWYRQLPEEGLKFMVYLQKENIIDESGMPKERFSAEFPKEGPSILRIQQVVRGDSAAYFCASSPYAGGPTDTQYFGPGTRLTVL.

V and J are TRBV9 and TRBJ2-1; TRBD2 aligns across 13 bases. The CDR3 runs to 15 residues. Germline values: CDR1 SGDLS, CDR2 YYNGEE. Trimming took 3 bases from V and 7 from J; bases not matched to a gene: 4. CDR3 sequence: CASSAGLAGQNEQFF. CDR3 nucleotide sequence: TGTGCCAGCAGCGCGGGACTAGCGGGACAGAATGAGCAGTTCTTC.

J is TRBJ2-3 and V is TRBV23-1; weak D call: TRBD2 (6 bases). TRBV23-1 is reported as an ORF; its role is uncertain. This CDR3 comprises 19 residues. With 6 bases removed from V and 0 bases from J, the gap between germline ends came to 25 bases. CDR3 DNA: TGCGCCAGCAGCCCTAGCAATCCCAGGGAGGCGCCAAGCACAGATACGCAGTATTTT. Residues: CASSPSNPREAPSTDTQYF.

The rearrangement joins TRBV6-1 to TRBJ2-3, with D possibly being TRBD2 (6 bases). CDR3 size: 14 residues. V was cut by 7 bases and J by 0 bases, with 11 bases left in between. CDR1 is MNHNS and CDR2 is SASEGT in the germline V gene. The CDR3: CASMWGESTDTQYF. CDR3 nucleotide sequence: TGTGCCAGCATGTGGGGGGAGAGCACAGATACGCAGTATTTT.

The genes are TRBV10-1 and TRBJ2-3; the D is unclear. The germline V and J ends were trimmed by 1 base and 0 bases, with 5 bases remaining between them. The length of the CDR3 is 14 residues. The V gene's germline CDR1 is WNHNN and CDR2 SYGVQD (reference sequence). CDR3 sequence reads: CASSELTSTDTQYF. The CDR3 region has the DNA TGCGCCAGCAGTGAGTTGACTAGCACAGATACGCAGTATTTT.

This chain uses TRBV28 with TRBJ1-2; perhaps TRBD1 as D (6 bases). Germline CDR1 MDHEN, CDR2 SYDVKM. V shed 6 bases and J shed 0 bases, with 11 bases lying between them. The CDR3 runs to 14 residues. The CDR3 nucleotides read TGTGCCAGCAGCTCTCCAGGGGCTAACTATGGCTACACCTTC. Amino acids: CASSSPGANYGYTF.

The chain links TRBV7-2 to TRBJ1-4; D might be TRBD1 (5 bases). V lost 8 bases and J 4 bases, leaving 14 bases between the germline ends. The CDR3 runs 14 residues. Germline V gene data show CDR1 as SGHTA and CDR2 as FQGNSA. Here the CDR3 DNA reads TGTGCCAGCGGTTTCGGTAGGGGTAATGAAAAACTGTTTTTT. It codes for CASGFGRGNEKLFF.

The CDR3 region is CASSTKTGAGNTIYF. Written as DNA, the CDR3 is TGTGCCAGCAGTACCAAGACAGGGGCTGGAAACACCATATATTTT. The chain links TRBV25-1 to TRBJ1-3, with 8 positions matching TRBD1. The germline V gene encodes CDR1 MGHDK and CDR2 SYGVNS. This CDR3 region has 15 residues. The V segment lost 5 bases and the J segment 2 bases; nucleotides outside the gene matches: 5.

The CDR3 sequence: CASSPRGGRLDTQYF. CDR3 bases: TGTGCCAGCAGCCCAAGGGGGGGCCGATTAGATACGCAGTATTTT. The V call is TRBV7-3, the J call TRBJ2-3; D possibly corresponds to TRBD2 (7 bases). Germline CDR1 and CDR2: SGHTA and FQGTGA. Deletions cut 5 bases from V and 5 bases from J, with 17 bases between. This CDR3 spans 15 amino acids.

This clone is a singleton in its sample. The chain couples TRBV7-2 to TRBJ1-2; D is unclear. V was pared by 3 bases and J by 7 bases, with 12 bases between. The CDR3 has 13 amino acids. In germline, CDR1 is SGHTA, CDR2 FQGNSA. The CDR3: CASSFTALVGYTF. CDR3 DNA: TGTGCCAGCAGCTTCACAGCACTGGTTGGCTACACCTTC.

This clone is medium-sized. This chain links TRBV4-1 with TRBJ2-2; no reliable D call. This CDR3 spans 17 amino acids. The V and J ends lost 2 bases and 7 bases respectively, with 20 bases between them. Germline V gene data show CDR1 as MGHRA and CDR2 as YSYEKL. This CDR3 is CASSQLDLIHYGGELFF. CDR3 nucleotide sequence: TGCGCCAGCAGCCAACTTGACCTAATACACTACGGCGGGGAGCTGTTTTTT.

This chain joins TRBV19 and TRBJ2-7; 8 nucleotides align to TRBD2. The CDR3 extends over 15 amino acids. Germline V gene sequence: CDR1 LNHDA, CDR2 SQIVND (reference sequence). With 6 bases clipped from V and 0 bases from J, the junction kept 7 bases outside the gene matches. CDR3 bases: TGTGCCAGTAGCAGACTAGCGAAAAGCTCCTACGAGCAGTACTTC. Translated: CASSRLAKSSYEQYF.

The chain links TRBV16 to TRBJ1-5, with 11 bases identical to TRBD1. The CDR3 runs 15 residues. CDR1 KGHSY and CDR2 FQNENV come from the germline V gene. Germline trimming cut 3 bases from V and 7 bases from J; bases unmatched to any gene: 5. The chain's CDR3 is CASSQGTGGGQPQHF. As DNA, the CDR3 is TGTGCCAGCAGCCAGGGGACAGGGGGAGGACAGCCCCAGCATTTT. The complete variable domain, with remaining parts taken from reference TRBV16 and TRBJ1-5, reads GEEVAQTPKHLVRGEGQKAKLYCAPIKGHSYVFWYQQVLKNEFKFLISFQNENVFDETGMPKERFSAKCLPNSPCSLEIQATKLEDSAVYFCASSQGTGGGQPQHFGDGTRLSIL.

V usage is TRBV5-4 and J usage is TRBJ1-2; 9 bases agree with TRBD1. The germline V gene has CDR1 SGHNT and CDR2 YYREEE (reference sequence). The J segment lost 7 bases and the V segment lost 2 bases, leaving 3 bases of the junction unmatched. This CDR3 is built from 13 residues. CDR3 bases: TGTGCCAGCAGCTTTGGACAGGGGACTGGCTACACCTTC. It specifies CASSFGQGTGYTF.

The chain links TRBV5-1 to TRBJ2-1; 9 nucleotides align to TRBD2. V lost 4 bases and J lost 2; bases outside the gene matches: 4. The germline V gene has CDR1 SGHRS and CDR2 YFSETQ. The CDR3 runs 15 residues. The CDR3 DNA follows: TGCGCCAGCAGCCCATCTAGCGGGGCCTACAATGAGCAGTTCTTC. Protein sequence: CASSPSSGAYNEQFF.

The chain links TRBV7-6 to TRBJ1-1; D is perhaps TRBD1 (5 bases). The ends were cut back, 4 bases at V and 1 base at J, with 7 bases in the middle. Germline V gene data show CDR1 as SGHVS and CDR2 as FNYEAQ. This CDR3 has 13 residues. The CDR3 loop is CASSSQENTEAFF. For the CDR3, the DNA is TGTGCCAGCAGCTCACAGGAGAACACTGAAGCTTTCTTT.

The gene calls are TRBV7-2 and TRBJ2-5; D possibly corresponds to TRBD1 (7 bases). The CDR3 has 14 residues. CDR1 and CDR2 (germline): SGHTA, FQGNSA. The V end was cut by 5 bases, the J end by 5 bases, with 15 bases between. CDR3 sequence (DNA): TGTGCCAGCAGCCCTTGGACAGGAGGGGAGACCCAGTACTTC. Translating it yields CASSPWTGGETQYF.

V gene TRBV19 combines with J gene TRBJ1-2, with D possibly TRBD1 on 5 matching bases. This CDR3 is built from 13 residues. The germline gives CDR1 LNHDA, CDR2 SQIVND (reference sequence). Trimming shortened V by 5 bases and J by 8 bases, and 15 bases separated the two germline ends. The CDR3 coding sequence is TGTGCCAGTAGTGGATCTCGGGACTGGGGCTACACCTTC. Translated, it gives CASSGSRDWGYTF.

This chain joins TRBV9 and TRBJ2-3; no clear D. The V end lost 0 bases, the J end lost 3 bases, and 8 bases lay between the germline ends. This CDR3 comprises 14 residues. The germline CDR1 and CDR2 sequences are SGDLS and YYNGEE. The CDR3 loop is CASSVGHTTDTQYF. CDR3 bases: TGTGCCAGCAGCGTAGGACATACGACAGATACGCAGTATTTT. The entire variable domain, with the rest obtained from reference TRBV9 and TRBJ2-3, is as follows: DSGVTQTPKHLITATGQRVTLRCSPRSGDLSVYWYQQSLDQGLQFLIQYYNGEERAKGNILERFSAQQFPDLHSELNLSSLELGDSALYFCASSVGHTTDTQYFGPGTRLTVL.